A single T cell receptor beta chain is shown here with its context. Antigen unknown. The data stem from a study of T-cell memory formation after mild COVID-19. V was pared by 0 bases and J by 2 bases, with 9 bases between. This CDR3 comprises 15 residues. Germline CDR1 LNHNV, CDR2 YYDKDF (reference sequence). Each CDR3 protein is one row after TCRdb ran MiXCR on the 5' RACE reads. The table lists about 320,000 distinct CDR3 sequences, roughly an eighth of them singletons. Study-wide findings and caveats: Detection of some responders pre-infection suggested pre-existing cross-reactive memory T cells participated.

The genes are TRBV15 and TRBJ2-3; D is unclear. The TCR comes from a young man who had mild COVID-19 (a few samples of this study predate the infection). Cell type and time point are not known. The sequenced material came from PBMCs or a T cell subset sorted from them (not recorded which). CDR3 nucleotides: TGTGCCACCAGCAGAGATGGTGGATACACAGATACGCAGTATTTT. This codes for CATSRDGGYTDTQYF.